Below are 23 T cell receptor beta chains sequenced from a single sample in a study of blood T cell repertoires in COVID-19. The table came from immunoSEQ multiplex PCR; TCRdb's copy has only in-frame clones and leaves some out. The sample consists of 350,000 or so clones, 88% of them appearing once. What was sequenced was peripheral blood. All receptors derive from a woman aged 25-40 years with COVID-19, enrolled during active disease.

The sample holds many counts of this clone. The CDR3 sequence is CASSYATGGIIVNTEAFF. The CDR3, as DNA: TGCGCCAGCAGCTATGCGACAGGGGGAATTATAGTGAACACTGAAGCTTTCTTT. The V and J genes are TRBV5-1 and TRBJ1-1, with TRBD1 matching 9 bases. There are 18 residues in the CDR3. The germline gives CDR1 SGHRS, CDR2 YFSETQ. Trimming at V came to 3 bases and at J to 0 bases, leaving 12 bases not matched to a gene.

This chain links TRBV7-9 with TRBJ1-3; no reliable D call. In germline, CDR1 is SEHNR, CDR2 FQNEAQ (reference sequence). The V and J ends lost 5 bases and 3 bases respectively, with 11 bases between them. The CDR3 has 14 amino acids. This CDR3 reads CASSPVRVGNTIYF. The CDR3 coding sequence is TGTGCCAGCAGCCCCGTGAGGGTTGGAAACACCATATATTTT.

The chain uses TRBV7-2 and TRBJ2-2; D perhaps matches TRBD1 (5 bases). The germline gives CDR1 SGHTA, CDR2 FQGNSA. This CDR3 is built from 15 residues. Between the trimmed V and J ends, which lost 1 base and 7 bases, there was a span of 13 bases. CDR3 nucleotide sequence: TGTGCCAGCAGCTTAGAGCAGGGTTACAGCGGGGAGCTGTTTTTT. It specifies CASSLEQGYSGELFF.

The chain employs TRBV6-5 and TRBJ1-5; 8 nucleotides agree with TRBD1. V lost 2 bases and J lost 6; bases outside the gene matches: 3. Germline V CDR1 and CDR2: MNHEY, SVGAGI. The CDR3 loop spans 14 amino acids. The CDR3 DNA sequence: TGTGCCAGCAGTTACGGACAGGGTGGTCAGCCCCAGCATTTT. It is translated as CASSYGQGGQPQHF.

V usage is TRBV27 and J usage is TRBJ2-2, with 11 bases lining up with TRBD2. This CDR3 has 17 residues. V lost 3 bases and J lost 5; bases outside the gene matches: 8. Germline lookup yields CDR1 MNHEY and CDR2 SMNVEV (reference sequence). This CDR3 reads CASSFLLAGGGTGELFF. The CDR3, as DNA: TGTGCCAGCAGTTTTCTGCTAGCGGGGGGTGGGACCGGGGAGCTGTTTTTT.

This chain connects TRBV2 to TRBJ1-5; a weak D match, TRBD1 (5 bases). Trimming took 7 bases from V and 5 from J, leaving 18 bases between them. The CDR3 is 15 amino acids. CDR1 is SNHLY and CDR2 is FYNNEI in the germline V gene. CDR3 DNA: TGTGCCAGCATGGAGGGGCAGGGAATTTATCAGCCCCAGCATTTT. It is translated as CASMEGQGIYQPQHF. Full variable domain (rest looked up from reference TRBV2 and TRBJ1-5): EPEVTQTPSHQVTQMGQEVILRCVPISNHLYFYWYRQILGQKVEFLVSFYNNEISEKSEIFDDQFSVERPDGSNFTLKIRSTKLEDSAMYFCASMEGQGIYQPQHFGDGTRLSIL.

The chain is built from TRBV7-8 and TRBJ2-7, with 10 bases fitting TRBD1. With V trimmed by 2 bases and J by 5 bases, 6 bases remained unmatched. CDR3 length equals 15 residues. Germline loops: CDR1 SGHVS, CDR2 FQNEAQ. The CDR3 sequence is CASSLIGTGAHEQYF. The CDR3 DNA is TGTGCCAGCAGCTTAATCGGGACAGGGGCCCACGAGCAGTACTTC.

V usage is TRBV7-2 and J usage is TRBJ2-2, with 9 bases identical to TRBD2. CDR1 SGHTA and CDR2 FQGNSA come from the germline V gene. V was clipped by 2 bases and J by 6 bases; unmatched bases: 7. The CDR3 contains 16 residues. The CDR3 DNA reads TGTGCCAGCAGCTTACATCTGCGGGGGGGCCCCGGGGAGCTGTTTTTT. Its protein is CASSLHLRGGPGELFF.

This clone appeared a single time. The J gene is TRBJ2-7, the V gene TRBV5-1, with 8 nucleotides matching TRBD2. Germline CDR1 SGHRS, CDR2 YFSETQ. The CDR3 contains 17 residues. The V gene end was trimmed by 0 bases and the J gene end by 4 bases; junction bases not matched to a gene: 12. CDR3 loop: CASSLGPSEGGRYEQYF. The CDR3, as DNA: TGCGCCAGCAGCTTGGGACCCAGTGAAGGCGGGAGGTACGAGCAGTACTTC.

A single count supports this clone. V usage is TRBV19 and J usage is TRBJ2-7, with 7 bases identical to TRBD2. Germline trimming cut 3 bases from V and 2 bases from J; bases unmatched to any gene: 4. Germline V gene lookup returns CDR1 LNHDA and CDR2 SQIVND (reference sequence). The CDR3 sequence is 14 residues long. CDR3 in DNA: TGTGCCAGTAGTATCGAGGGGACTACCTACGAGCAGTACTTC. Translation: CASSIEGTTYEQYF.

J is TRBJ2-2 and V is TRBV18; D ambiguous. The CDR3 is 14 residues long. The V gene's germline CDR1 is KGHSH and CDR2 LQKENI. The germline V and J ends were trimmed by 4 bases and 6 bases, with 12 bases remaining between them. DNA for the CDR3: TGTGCCAGCTCACTCCTTGGGCCTGCCGGGGAGCTGTTTTTT. Amino acid sequence: CASSLLGPAGELFF.

The J gene is TRBJ2-3, the V gene TRBV7-9; 11 bases align to TRBD2. V lost 3 bases and J lost 1; bases outside the gene matches: 6. The CDR3 totals 17 residues. Germline V gene lookup returns CDR1 SEHNR and CDR2 FQNEAQ (reference sequence). This chain's CDR3 is CASSLYTSGGGTDTQYF. CDR3 bases: TGTGCCAGCAGCTTGTATACTAGCGGGGGTGGCACAGATACGCAGTATTTT.

A note on this clone: Distinct nucleotide sequences in the sample also encode this CDR3. The V gene is TRBV7-2, the J gene TRBJ1-4; 10 nucleotides match TRBD1. The CDR3 extends over 14 amino acids. Germline assignment: CDR1 SGHTA and CDR2 FQGNSA. V trimming: 5 bases; J trimming: 6 bases; junction bases outside the gene matches: 3. The CDR3 protein is CASSRDRGDEKLFF. CDR3 nucleotides: TGTGCCAGCAGCCGGGACAGGGGAGATGAAAAACTGTTTTTT.

The chain combines TRBV5-1 with TRBJ1-2; 7 nucleotides align to TRBD1. The CDR3 extends over 13 amino acids. Germline V gene data show CDR1 as SGHRS and CDR2 as YFSETQ. The V and J ends lost 4 bases and 8 bases, in that order; junction bases with no gene match: 8. The CDR3 sequence: CASSLGQVEGYTF. CDR3 DNA: TGCGCCAGCAGCCTAGGACAGGTGGAGGGCTACACCTTC.

In this sample, this clone turned up once. The gene calls are TRBV12-3 or TRBV12-4 and TRBJ1-3, with TRBD1 as a possible D gene (5 bases). V gave up 8 bases and J gave up 1 base, with 6 bases separating them. The CDR3 is 12 residues long. As DNA, the CDR3 is TGTGCCAGCCGGGGGTCTGGAAACACCATATATTTT. It codes for CASRGSGNTIYF.

The V call is TRBV6-2 or TRBV6-3, the J call TRBJ1-6; D gene ambiguous. Between the trimmed V and J ends, which lost 5 bases and 0 bases, there was a span of 11 bases. There are 16 residues in the CDR3. Germline V lookup: CDR1 MNHEY, CDR2 SVGEGT. Here the CDR3 reads CASSPEDGSYNSPLHF. CDR3 bases: TGTGCCAGCAGTCCCGAGGATGGCTCCTATAATTCACCCCTCCACTTT.

V usage is TRBV9 and J usage is TRBJ2-3; TRBD2 matches 15 bases. The CDR3 runs 16 residues. Germline V CDR1 and CDR2: SGDLS, YYNGEE. After removal of 0 bases from V and 8 bases from J, the junction contained 4 bases not matched to a gene. The CDR3 DNA reads TGTGCCAGCAGCGTAGGGACTAGCGGGGGGGCTGGTACGCAGTATTTT. Its translation: CASSVGTSGGAGTQYF.

The chain couples TRBV7-9 to TRBJ2-7; maybe TRBD2 (5 bases). Germline CDR1 SEHNR, CDR2 FQNEAQ (reference sequence). With 4 bases removed from V and 2 bases from J, the gap between germline ends came to 18 bases. The CDR3 totals 16 residues. The CDR3 sequence is CASSSFRGPGTYEQYF. CDR3 DNA sequence: TGTGCCAGCAGCTCGTTTCGAGGCCCGGGGACCTACGAGCAGTACTTC.

The J gene is TRBJ1-2, the V gene TRBV10-3, with D unclear. This CDR3 is 16 amino acids long. V was trimmed by 7 bases and J by 4 bases, leaving 22 bases between them. Germline CDR1 is ENHRY and CDR2 is SYGVKD. The CDR3 DNA is TGTGCCATCATGATCGTATCGGGGAGGCCGCTCTATGGCTACACCTTC. Its protein is CAIMIVSGRPLYGYTF.

V gene TRBV2 combines with J gene TRBJ1-2; a weak D match, TRBD1 (6 bases). Between the trimmed V and J ends, which lost 2 bases and 4 bases, there was a span of 11 bases. Germline CDR1 and CDR2: SNHLY and FYNNEI. The CDR3 contains 14 residues. CDR3: CASSEQQGTYGYTF. In DNA form, the CDR3 reads TGTGCCAGCAGTGAACAGCAGGGGACCTATGGCTACACCTTC.

The chain is built from TRBV12-3 or TRBV12-4 and TRBJ1-5; maybe TRBD1 (6 bases). With 6 bases removed from V and 12 bases from J, the gap between germline ends came to 18 bases. The CDR3 is made up of 13 amino acids. Written as DNA, the CDR3 is TGTGCCAGCAGGTTAACAGGGTCCAGGAACCAGCATTTT. It yields the protein CASRLTGSRNQHF.

This chain uses TRBV13 with TRBJ2-3; 7 bases fit TRBD2. This CDR3 region has 16 residues. Looked up from germline, CDR1 is PRHDT and CDR2 is FYEKMQ (reference sequence). V shed 5 bases, J shed 1 base, and the junction held 9 bases outside the gene matches. CDR3 amino acids: CASSLYISGGTDTQYF. The CDR3 DNA reads TGTGCCAGCAGCCTTTACATAAGCGGGGGCACAGATACGCAGTATTTT.

The rearrangement joins TRBV30 to TRBJ1-2; D gene ambiguous. V was trimmed by 4 bases and J by 4 bases, leaving 16 bases between them. The length of the CDR3 is 14 residues. From germline, CDR1 is GTSNPN and CDR2 SVGIG (reference sequence). The CDR3 spells CAWKLTSDFYGYTF. DNA for the CDR3: TGTGCCTGGAAATTAACAAGCGATTTCTATGGCTACACCTTC.